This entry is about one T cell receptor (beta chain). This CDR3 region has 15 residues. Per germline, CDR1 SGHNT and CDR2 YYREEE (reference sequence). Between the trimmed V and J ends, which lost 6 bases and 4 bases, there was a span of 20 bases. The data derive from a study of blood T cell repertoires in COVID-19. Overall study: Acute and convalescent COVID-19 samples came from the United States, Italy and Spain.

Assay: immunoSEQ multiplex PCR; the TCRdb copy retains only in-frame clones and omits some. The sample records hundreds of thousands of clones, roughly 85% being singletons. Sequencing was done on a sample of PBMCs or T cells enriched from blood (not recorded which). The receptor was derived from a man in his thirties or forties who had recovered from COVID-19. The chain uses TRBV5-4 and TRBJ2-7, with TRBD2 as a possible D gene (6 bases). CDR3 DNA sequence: TGTGCCAGCACCAAGACCGGGACTTCGCTTTACGAGCAGTACTTC. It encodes CASTKTGTSLYEQYF.